This T cell receptor (beta chain) was recorded in a study of T cell responses to AZD1222 COVID-19 vaccine. Measured with immunoSEQ multiplex PCR; TCRdb has only the in-frame clones, and not every one. Of 100,000 to 150,000 clones listed, more than 90% are singletons. This CDR3 comprises 16 residues. The trim removed 4 bases at V and 7 bases at J, leaving 13 bases unmatched. Germline V gene sequence: CDR1 SGHNT, CDR2 YYREEE (reference sequence). The sample in question was peripheral blood, obtained 28 days after the second AZD1222 dose. This receptor was identified in an adult who received the AZD1222 COVID-19 vaccine. The chain carries TRBV5-4 and TRBJ2-7; 11 bases agree with TRBD2. The CDR3 sequence is CASSPGTSGPTGEQYV. In DNA, the CDR3 is TGTGCCAGCAGCCCTGGGACTAGCGGTCCCACAGGGGAGCAGTACGTC.